Sequencing of this TCR beta chain was carried out in a study of cytomegalovirus exposure and HLA in healthy donors. Study conclusions and caveats: In a later analysis, V- and J-gene trimming of beta chains associated with a DCLRE1C missense variant, replicated independently. Presence/absence analyses treated sequencing depth as roughly uniform across donors.

This CDR3 is built from 17 residues. In germline, CDR1 is LGHNA, CDR2 YNFKEQ. V lost 0 bases, J lost 5 bases, and 16 bases lay in between. PCR was performed using 60 Vbeta and 13 Jbeta primers. The assay was immunoSEQ multiplex PCR, and TCRdb's table has in-frame clones only and misses some. The table has about 92,000 clones, over 70% seen once. About this clone itself: Its cognate antigen is unknown.

Input material: PBMCs. V and J are TRBV4-2 and TRBJ2-2, with D maybe TRBD2 (5 bases). This sequence was found in a girl aged 2-9 years in good health and CMV-seropositive. The CDR3 coding sequence is TGTGCCAGCAGCCAAGAGGAGCGAGGGAGTCTAACCGGGGAGCTGTTTTTT. Its protein is CASSQEERGSLTGELFF.